The clone carrying this T cell receptor beta chain was found a few times. Its antigen is currently unknown. Trimming left V 0 bases short and J 10 bases short, with 16 bases between. The CDR3 sequence is 16 residues long. In germline, CDR1 is MNHEY, CDR2 SVGAGI. This sample was included in a study of cytomegalovirus exposure and HLA in healthy donors. Primers: 60 Vbeta forward and 13 Jbeta reverse. TCRdb keeps only in-frame clones here, not all; method: immunoSEQ multiplex PCR. The sample yields around 99,000 clones, around two thirds seen once. The study's findings and limits: The authors listed about 170 TCR beta chains as cytomegalovirus-associated. V segments that were indistinguishable, TRBV6-2 and TRBV6-3 among them, were omitted from analysis. About 87% or about 30% of the time was how often most TCR beta V segments were productive, according to an earlier analysis. Compared with the approximately 700-donor mean, an Asian-associated ancestry cluster reportedly had fewer N-insertions, according to a later analysis.

Sequencing was performed on PBMCs. The sequence was obtained from a woman in her 40s in good health and CMV-seropositive. This chain links TRBV6-5 with TRBJ1-6; TRBD1 might be the D (6 bases). The CDR3 sequence: CASSYSYRVEQSPLHF. The CDR3, as DNA: TGTGCCAGCAGTTACTCGTACAGGGTCGAACAATCACCCCTCCACTTT.